This TCR beta chain was identified in a study of vaccination effects on CD4 cells after COVID-19. About the study: Before sequencing took place, the ViraFEST assay used viral peptide pools to expand antigen-specific CD4+ T cells.

Repertoires were generated with immunoSEQ multiplex PCR, while TCRdb's copy carries only in-frame clones and drops some. The sample carries around 27,000 clones, roughly two thirds recorded once. Looked up from germline, CDR1 is SGHNT and CDR2 is YYREEE (reference sequence). With 4 bases clipped from V and 4 bases from J, the junction kept 6 bases outside the gene matches. CDR3 length: 14 amino acids. Concerning this clone itself: Its antigen is not identified.

A 10-day culture period preceded the isolation of CD4+ T cells. According to the study, vaccine recipients showed no prior SARS-CoV-2 infection and negative nucleocapsid antibodies. The TCR was taken from a human donor who received a COVID-19 vaccine. This sample comprised CD4+ T cells from PBMCs cultured without peptide, obtained before COVID-19 vaccination. The chain combines TRBV5-4 with TRBJ1-1, with 8 bases matching TRBD1. In DNA, the CDR3 is TGTGCCAGCAGCATAGGACAGGGAGGCACTGAAGCTTTCTTT. It encodes CASSIGQGGTEAFF.